These 10 T cell receptor beta chains were all obtained from the same sample, sequenced in a study of post-analysis software for immune sequencing data. Whole-study results and caveats: Compared with controls, patients had more of 4 or 5 TRBV segments, including TRBV5-6, TRBV5-1 and TRBV20-1.

Libraries were made from TCR beta cDNA, and they carried unique molecular identifiers. TCRdb reprocessed the PCR reads via MiXCR and lists one record per CDR3 protein. Of about 540,000 distinct CDR3 sequences detected, 30% to 40% appear once; the ten largest clones hold about 6%. These TCRs' antigens remain unknown. What was sequenced was blood. These receptors were obtained from a girl aged 2-17 years with multiple sclerosis.

With regard to this clonotype: At one end the junction does not follow the germline gene, possibly because of a read error. V is TRBV5-6 and J is TRBJ1-4, with D possibly matching TRBD1 (6 bases). This CDR3 has 15 residues. The germline V gene encodes CDR1 SGHDT and CDR2 YYEEEE. CDR3 sequence reads: CASSLGARGDEKLFF. Here the CDR3 DNA reads TGTGCCAGCAGTTTGGGAGCCAGGGGAGATGAAAAACTGTTTTTT.

This clonotype occurred a few times. The chain joins TRBV7-3 to TRBJ2-5; 9 bases align to TRBD2. The CDR3 has 15 amino acids. With 5 bases clipped from V and 4 bases from J, the junction kept 8 bases outside the gene matches. Looked up from germline, CDR1 is SGHTA and CDR2 is FQGTGA. CDR3: CASSSGGGVLETQYF. In nucleotides, the CDR3 is TGTGCCAGCAGCAGTGGCGGGGGGGTTTTAGAGACCCAGTACTTC.

This clonotype showed up many times. V is TRBV7-6 and J is TRBJ1-6; 9 bases align to TRBD1. Per germline, CDR1 SGHVS and CDR2 FNYEAQ. The CDR3 contains 17 residues. J gave up 7 bases and V 5 bases, and 12 bases lay outside the gene matches. For the CDR3, the DNA is TGTGCCAGCAGCGGGACAGGGCGCCACCTCTTAAATTCACCCCTCCACTTT. Translation: CASSGTGRHLLNSPLHF. Based on the CDR3 plus reference TRBV7-6 and TRBJ1-6, the full variable domain is GAGVSQSPRYKVTKRGQDVALRCDPISGHVSLYWYRQALGQGPEFLTYFNYEAQQDKSGLPNDRFSAERPEGSISTLTIQRTEQRDSAMYRCASSGTGRHLLNSPLHFGNGTRLTVT.

This clonotype was found a few times. This chain links TRBV4-1 with TRBJ2-7; D gene ambiguous. V was trimmed by 4 bases and J by 0 bases, leaving 16 bases between them. CDR1 is MGHRA, CDR2 YSYEKL, per germline. The CDR3 sequence is 16 residues long. CDR3 coding DNA: TGCGCCAGCAGCCGCCAACTGGCAGTGTTCTCCTACGAGCAGTACTTC. It codes for CASSRQLAVFSYEQYF.

V gene TRBV6-1 combines with J gene TRBJ1-2, with TRBD1 as a possible D gene (5 bases). The germline V and J ends were trimmed by 0 bases and 4 bases, with 9 bases remaining between them. Germline V gives CDR1 MNHNS, CDR2 SASEGT. This CDR3 has 14 residues. The chain's CDR3 is CASSEAGGTYGYTF. DNA of the CDR3: TGTGCCAGCAGTGAAGCCGGGGGAACCTATGGCTACACCTTC.

This clonotype was found a few times. The rearrangement uses TRBV4-1 and TRBJ1-2; D is perhaps TRBD1 (6 bases). Germline-derived CDR1 and CDR2 are MGHRA and YSYEKL. The CDR3 consists of 15 residues. Trimming pared 2 bases from V and 1 base from J, leaving 11 bases between. As DNA, the CDR3 is TGCGCCAGCAGCCAAACCGGACAGAGTAACTATGGCTACACCTTC. It specifies CASSQTGQSNYGYTF.

This clonotype was counted between two and nine times. The chain carries TRBV4-1 and TRBJ1-4; 7 bases line up with TRBD1. This CDR3 has 14 residues. Germline values: CDR1 MGHRA, CDR2 YSYEKL. V lost 4 bases and J lost 8; bases outside the gene matches: 7. The CDR3 nucleotides read TGCGCCAGCAGCCCAGACAGGGTAGGGGAAAAACTGTTTTTT. Encoded protein: CASSPDRVGEKLFF.

The rearrangement links TRBV7-8 to TRBJ2-5; 9 nucleotides agree with TRBD1. Trimming took 5 bases from V and 5 from J; bases not matched to a gene: 12. CDR1 is SGHVS, CDR2 FQNEAQ, per germline. This CDR3 has 16 residues. In DNA form, the CDR3 reads TGTGCCAGCAGCCTAGGACGGGACAGGGTATTTGAGACCCAGTACTTC. This encodes CASSLGRDRVFETQYF.

The CDR3 sequence is CASSQTGTSRSSSPLHF. The CDR3 region has the DNA TGCGCCAGCAGCCAAACGGGGACAAGCAGGAGTTCTTCACCCCTCCACTTT. The chain links TRBV4-1 to TRBJ1-6; tentative D call: TRBD1 (6 bases). V lost 2 bases and J 9 bases, leaving 20 bases between the germline ends. The CDR3 has 17 amino acids. The germline CDR1 and CDR2 sequences are MGHRA and YSYEKL.

Note on this clonotype: Sequence at one end of the junction differs from germline and may be a read error. V gene TRBV6-6 combines with J gene TRBJ2-7, with D perhaps matching TRBD1 (5 bases). The CDR3 length is 13 residues. The germline CDR1 and CDR2 sequences are MNHNY and SVGAGI (reference sequence). CDR3: CASSHDSSYGQYF. DNA for the CDR3: TGTGCCAGCAGCCACGACAGTTCCTACGGGCAGTACTTC.